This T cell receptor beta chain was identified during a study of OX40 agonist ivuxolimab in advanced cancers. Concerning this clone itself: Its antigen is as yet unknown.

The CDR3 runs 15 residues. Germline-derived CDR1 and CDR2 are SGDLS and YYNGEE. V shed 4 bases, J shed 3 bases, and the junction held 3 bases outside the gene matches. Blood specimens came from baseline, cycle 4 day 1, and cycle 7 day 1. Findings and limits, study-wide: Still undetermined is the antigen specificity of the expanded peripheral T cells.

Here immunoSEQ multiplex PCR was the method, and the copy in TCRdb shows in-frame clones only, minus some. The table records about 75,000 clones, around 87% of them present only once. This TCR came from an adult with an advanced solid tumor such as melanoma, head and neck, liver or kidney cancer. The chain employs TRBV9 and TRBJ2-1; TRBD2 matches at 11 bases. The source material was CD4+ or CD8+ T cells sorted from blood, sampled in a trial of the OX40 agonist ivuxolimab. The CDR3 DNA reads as TGTGCCAGCAGCCCCCTAGCGGGAGGCTACAATGAGCAGTTCTTC. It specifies CASSPLAGGYNEQFF.